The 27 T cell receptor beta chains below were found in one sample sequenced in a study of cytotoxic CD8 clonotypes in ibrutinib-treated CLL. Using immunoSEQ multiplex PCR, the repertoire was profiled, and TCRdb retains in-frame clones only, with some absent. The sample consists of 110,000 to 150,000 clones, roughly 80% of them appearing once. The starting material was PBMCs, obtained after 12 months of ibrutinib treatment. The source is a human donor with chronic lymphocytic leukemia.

The CDR3 protein is CASESAGSDYGYTF. CDR3 nucleotide sequence: TGTGCCAGCGAGTCCGCAGGGTCGGACTATGGCTACACCTTC. The chain is built from TRBV28 and TRBJ1-2; D perhaps matches TRBD1 (5 bases). Germline lookup yields CDR1 MDHEN and CDR2 SYDVKM. This CDR3 comprises 14 residues. Trimming took off 8 bases at V and 3 bases at J, with 16 bases between the two ends.

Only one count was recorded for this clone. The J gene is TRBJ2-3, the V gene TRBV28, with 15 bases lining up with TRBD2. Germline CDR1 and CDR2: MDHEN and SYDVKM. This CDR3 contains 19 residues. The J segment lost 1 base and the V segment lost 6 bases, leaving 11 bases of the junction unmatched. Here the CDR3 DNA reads TGTGCCAGCAGACCGACGGGACTAGCGGGAGGAAAAGGCACAGATACGCAGTATTTT. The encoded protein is CASRPTGLAGGKGTDTQYF.

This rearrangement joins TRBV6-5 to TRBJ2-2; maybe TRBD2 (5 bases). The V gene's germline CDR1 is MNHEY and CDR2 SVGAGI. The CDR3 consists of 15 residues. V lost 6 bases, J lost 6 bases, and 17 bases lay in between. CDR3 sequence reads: CASSYGPLRAGELFF. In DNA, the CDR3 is TGTGCCAGCAGCTACGGTCCCCTGAGGGCCGGGGAGCTGTTTTTT.

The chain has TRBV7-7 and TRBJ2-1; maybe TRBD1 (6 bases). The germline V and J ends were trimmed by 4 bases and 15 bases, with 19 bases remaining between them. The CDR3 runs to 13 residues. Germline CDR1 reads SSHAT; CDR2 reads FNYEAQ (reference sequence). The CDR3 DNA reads TGTGCCAGCAGCTCGTCCCGGGACACGATGAGGTTCTTC. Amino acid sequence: CASSSSRDTMRFF.

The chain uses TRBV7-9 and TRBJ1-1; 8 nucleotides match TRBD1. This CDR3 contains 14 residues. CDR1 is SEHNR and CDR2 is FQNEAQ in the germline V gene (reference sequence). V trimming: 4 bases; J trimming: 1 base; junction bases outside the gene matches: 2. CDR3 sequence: CASSSGGENTEAFF. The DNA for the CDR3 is TGTGCCAGCAGCTCAGGGGGCGAGAACACTGAAGCTTTCTTT.

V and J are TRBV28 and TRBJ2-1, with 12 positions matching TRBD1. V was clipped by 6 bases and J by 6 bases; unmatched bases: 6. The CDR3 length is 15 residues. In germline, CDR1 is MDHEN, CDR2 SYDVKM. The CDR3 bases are TGTGCCAGCAGGGACGGGACAGGGGGCTCCAATGAGCAGTTCTTC. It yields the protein CASRDGTGGSNEQFF. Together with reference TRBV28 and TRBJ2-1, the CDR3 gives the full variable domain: DVKVTQSSRYLVKRTGEKVFLECVQDMDHENMFWYRQDPGLGLRLIYFSYDVKMKEKGDIPEGYSVSREKKERFSLILESASTNQTSMYLCASRDGTGGSNEQFFGPGTRLTVL.

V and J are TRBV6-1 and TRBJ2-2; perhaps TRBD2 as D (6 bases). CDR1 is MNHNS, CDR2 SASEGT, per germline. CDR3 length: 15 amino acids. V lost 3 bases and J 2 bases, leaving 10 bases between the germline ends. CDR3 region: CASSETSLNTGELFF. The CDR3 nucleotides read TGTGCCAGCAGTGAGACTAGTCTAAACACCGGGGAGCTGTTTTTT.

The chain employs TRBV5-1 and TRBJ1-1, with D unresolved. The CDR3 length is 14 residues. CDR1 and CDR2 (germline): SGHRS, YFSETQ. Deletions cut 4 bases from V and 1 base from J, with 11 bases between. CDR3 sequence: CASSLPEGNTEAFF. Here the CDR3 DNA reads TGCGCCAGCAGCCTCCCGGAAGGGAACACTGAAGCTTTCTTT.

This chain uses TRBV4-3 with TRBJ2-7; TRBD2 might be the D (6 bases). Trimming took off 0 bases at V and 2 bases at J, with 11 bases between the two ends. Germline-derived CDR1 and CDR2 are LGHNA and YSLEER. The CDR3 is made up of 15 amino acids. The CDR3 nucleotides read TGCGCCAGCAGCCAAGATCTTGGCGGGGCCTACGAGCAGTACTTC. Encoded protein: CASSQDLGGAYEQYF.

In DNA form, the CDR3 reads TGTGCCAGCAGCTTAGACACGGGAGCTTTTCTGAATGAGCAGTTCTTC. Protein sequence: CASSLDTGAFLNEQFF. The gene calls are TRBV7-8 and TRBJ2-1; D might be TRBD2 (6 bases). Between the trimmed V and J ends, which lost 1 base and 7 bases, there was a span of 17 bases. Germline lookup yields CDR1 SGHVS and CDR2 FQNEAQ. The CDR3 covers 16 residues. Drawing the rest from reference TRBV7-8 and TRBJ2-1, the complete variable domain is GAGVSQSPRYKVAKRGQDVALRCDPISGHVSLFWYQQALGQGPEFLTYFQNEAQLDKSGLPSDRFFAERPEGSVSTLKIQRTQQEDSAVYLCASSLDTGAFLNEQFFGPGTRLTVL.

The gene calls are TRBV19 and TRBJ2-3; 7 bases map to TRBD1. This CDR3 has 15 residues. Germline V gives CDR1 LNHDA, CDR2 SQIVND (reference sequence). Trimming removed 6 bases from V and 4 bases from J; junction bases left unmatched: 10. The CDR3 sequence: CASRLNRGSADTQYF. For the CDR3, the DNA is TGTGCCAGTAGGCTCAACAGGGGATCCGCAGATACGCAGTATTTT.

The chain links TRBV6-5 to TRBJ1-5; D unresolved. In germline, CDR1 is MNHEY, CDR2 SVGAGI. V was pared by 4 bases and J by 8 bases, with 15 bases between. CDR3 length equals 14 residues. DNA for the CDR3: TGTGCCAGCAGTTCCTTTGGTTTCAAGGAGCCCCAGCATTTT. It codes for CASSSFGFKEPQHF.

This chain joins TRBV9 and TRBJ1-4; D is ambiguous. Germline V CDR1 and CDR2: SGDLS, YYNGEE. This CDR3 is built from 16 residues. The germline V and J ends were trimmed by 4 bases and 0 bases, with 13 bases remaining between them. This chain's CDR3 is CASSSLTGATNEKLFF. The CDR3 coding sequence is TGTGCCAGCAGCAGCCTAACTGGGGCAACTAATGAAAAACTGTTTTTT.

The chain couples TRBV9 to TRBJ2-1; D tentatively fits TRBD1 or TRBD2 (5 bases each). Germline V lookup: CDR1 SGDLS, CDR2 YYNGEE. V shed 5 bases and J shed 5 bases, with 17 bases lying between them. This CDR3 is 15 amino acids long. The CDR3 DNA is TGTGCCAGCAGGGTTGCCGGGACGCAAGACAATGAGCAGTTCTTC. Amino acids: CASRVAGTQDNEQFF.

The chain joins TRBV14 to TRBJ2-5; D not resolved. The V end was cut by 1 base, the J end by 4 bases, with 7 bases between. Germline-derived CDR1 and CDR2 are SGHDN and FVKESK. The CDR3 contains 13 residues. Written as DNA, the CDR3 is TGTGCCAGCAGCCAAGTGGAGATAGAGACCCAGTACTTC. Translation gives CASSQVEIETQYF.

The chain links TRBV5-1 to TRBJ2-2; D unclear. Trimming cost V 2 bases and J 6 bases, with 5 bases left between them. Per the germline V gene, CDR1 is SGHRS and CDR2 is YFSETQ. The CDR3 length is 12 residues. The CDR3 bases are TGCGCCAGCAGCTTCCTGGCCGGGGAGCTGTTTTTT. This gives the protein CASSFLAGELFF. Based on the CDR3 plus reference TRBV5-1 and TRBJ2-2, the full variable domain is KAGVTQTPRYLIKTRGQQVTLSCSPISGHRSVSWYQQTPGQGLQFLFEYFSETQRNKGNFPGRFSGRQFSNSRSEMNVSTLELGDSALYLCASSFLAGELFFGEGSRLTVL.

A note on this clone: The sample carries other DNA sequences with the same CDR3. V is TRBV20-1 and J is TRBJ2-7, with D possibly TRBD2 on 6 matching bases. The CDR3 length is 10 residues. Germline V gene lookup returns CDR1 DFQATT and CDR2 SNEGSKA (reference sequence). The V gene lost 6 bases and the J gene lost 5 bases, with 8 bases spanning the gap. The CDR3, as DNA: TGCAGTGCGCGGGATGACGAGCAGTACTTC. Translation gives CSARDDEQYF.

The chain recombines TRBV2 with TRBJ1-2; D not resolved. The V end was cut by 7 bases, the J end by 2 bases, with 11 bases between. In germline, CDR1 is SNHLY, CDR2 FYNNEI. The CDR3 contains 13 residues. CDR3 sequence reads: CASTRTQNYGYTF. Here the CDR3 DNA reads TGTGCCAGCACCCGGACTCAGAACTATGGCTACACCTTC.

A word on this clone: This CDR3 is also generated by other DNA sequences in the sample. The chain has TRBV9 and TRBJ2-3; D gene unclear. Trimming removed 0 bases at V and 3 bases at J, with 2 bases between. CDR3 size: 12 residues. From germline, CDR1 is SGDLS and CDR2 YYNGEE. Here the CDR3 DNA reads TGTGCCAGCAGCGTAGAAACAGATACGCAGTATTTT. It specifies CASSVETDTQYF.

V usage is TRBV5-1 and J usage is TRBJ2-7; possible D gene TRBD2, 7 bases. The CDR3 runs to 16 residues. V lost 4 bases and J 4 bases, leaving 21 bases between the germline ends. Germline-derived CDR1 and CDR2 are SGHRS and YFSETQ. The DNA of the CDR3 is TGCGCCAGCAGCCTGGGAGGGGGGGCGGTCAGGTACGAGCAGTACTTC. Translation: CASSLGGGAVRYEQYF.

This chain's CDR3 is CASSIISTGSEKLFF. The DNA for the CDR3 is TGTGCCAGTAGTATAATAAGCACAGGGAGTGAAAAACTGTTTTTT. This chain links TRBV19 with TRBJ1-4; possibly TRBD1 for D (6 bases). This CDR3 region has 15 residues. The V gene lost 2 bases and the J gene lost 7 bases, with 14 bases spanning the gap. Germline V gene sequence: CDR1 LNHDA, CDR2 SQIVND (reference sequence). Filled out from reference TRBV19 and TRBJ1-4, the complete variable domain reads DGGITQSPKYLFRKEGQNVTLSCEQNLNHDAMYWYRQDPGQGLRLIYYSQIVNDFQKGDIAEGYSVSREKKESFPLTVTSAQKNPTAFYLCASSIISTGSEKLFFGSGTQLSVL.

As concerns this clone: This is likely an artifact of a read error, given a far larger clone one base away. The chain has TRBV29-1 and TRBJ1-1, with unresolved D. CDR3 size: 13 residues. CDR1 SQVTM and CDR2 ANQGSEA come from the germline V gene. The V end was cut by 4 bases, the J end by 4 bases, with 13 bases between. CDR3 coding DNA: TGCAGCGTTGCGCGCCCCCTGAGCACTGAAGCTTTCTTT. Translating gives CSVARPLSTEAFF.

DNA for the CDR3: TGTGCCAGCAGTTTGGCGGGAAACAATGAGCAGTTCTTC. This gives the protein CASSLAGNNEQFF. The chain carries TRBV28 and TRBJ2-1; possibly TRBD2 for D (6 bases). The CDR3 is 13 residues long. V was pared by 3 bases and J by 5 bases, with 8 bases between. CDR1 and CDR2 (germline): MDHEN, SYDVKM.

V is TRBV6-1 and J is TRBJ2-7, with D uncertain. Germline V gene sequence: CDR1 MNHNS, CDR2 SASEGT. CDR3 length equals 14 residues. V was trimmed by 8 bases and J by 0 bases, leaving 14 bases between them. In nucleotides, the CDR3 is TGTGCCAGCGGAAAGTCCTACGGCTCCTACGAGCAGTACTTC. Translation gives CASGKSYGSYEQYF.

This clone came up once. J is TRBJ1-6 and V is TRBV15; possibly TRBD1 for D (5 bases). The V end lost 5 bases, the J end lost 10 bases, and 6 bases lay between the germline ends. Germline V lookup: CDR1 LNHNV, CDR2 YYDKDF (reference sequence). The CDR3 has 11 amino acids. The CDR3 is CATSGGSPLHF. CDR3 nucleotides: TGTGCCACCAGCGGGGGGTCACCCCTCCACTTT. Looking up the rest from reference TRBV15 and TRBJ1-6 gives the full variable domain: DAMVIQNPRYQVTQFGKPVTLSCSQTLNHNVMYWYQQKSSQAPKLLFHYYDKDFNNEADTPDNFQSRRPNTSFCFLDIRSPGLGDTAMYLCATSGGSPLHFGNGTRLTVT.

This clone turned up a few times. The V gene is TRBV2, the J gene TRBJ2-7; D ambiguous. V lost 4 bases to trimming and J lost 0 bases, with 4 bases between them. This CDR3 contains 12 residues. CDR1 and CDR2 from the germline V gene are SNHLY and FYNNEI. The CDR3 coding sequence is TGTGCCAGCAGTGTACACTCCTACGAGCAGTACTTC. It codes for CASSVHSYEQYF.

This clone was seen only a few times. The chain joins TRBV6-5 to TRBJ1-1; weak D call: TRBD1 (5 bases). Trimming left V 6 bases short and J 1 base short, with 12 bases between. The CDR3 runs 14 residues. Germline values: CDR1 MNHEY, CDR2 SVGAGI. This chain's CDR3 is CASSPMTANTEAFF. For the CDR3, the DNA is TGTGCCAGCAGCCCAATGACAGCGAACACTGAAGCTTTCTTT.